A selection of T cell receptor beta chains follows, all from one sample in a study of early T cells in non-severe SARS-CoV-2 infection. From the 5' RACE reads, TCRdb called clonotypes with MiXCR, one entry per CDR3 protein. The sample consists of tens of thousands of distinct CDR3 sequences, about 11% of them appearing once. Material for sequencing was whole blood. These receptors came from an adult who was a healthcare worker with PCR-confirmed SARS-CoV-2 infection or an uninfected control (not recorded which). CDR3s include the opening cysteine and the closing phenylalanine or tryptophan. Fields, in order: CDR3 length, J gene, D gene, V gene, clone size, CDR3 protein, CDR3 DNA. D genes are given only for firm matches. Some rows mark clone size as missing; the rest say once, few, many or name a class of expanded clone.

>19|TRBJ2-7|TRBD1|TRBV20-1|many
CSARGPGTGVTRSSYEQYF
TGCAGTGCTAGAGGGCCCGGGACAGGGGTCACCCGGAGCTCCTACGAGCAGTACTTC
>13|TRBJ1-1|-|TRBV24-1|many
CATSDLQGSRAFF
TGTGCCACCAGTGATCTACAGGGAAGTAGAGCTTTCTTT
>15|TRBJ2-7|TRBD2|TRBV7-2|few
CASSSQPGLGYEQYF
TGTGCCAGCAGCTCGCAGCCGGGACTAGGTTACGAGCAGTACTTC
>14|TRBJ2-5|TRBD1|TRBV5-1|many
CASSLTGGGETQYF
TGCGCCAGCAGCTTGACAGGGGGTGGTGAGACCCAGTACTTC
>14|TRBJ2-1|-|TRBV11-1|-
CASSSRVIRNEQFF
TGTGCCAGCAGCTCCCGGGTTATCCGCAATGAGCAGTTCTTC
>13|TRBJ1-6|-|TRBV28|-
CASIDGRNSPLHF
TGTGCCAGCATAGACGGGCGTAATTCACCCCTCCACTTT
>12|TRBJ2-7|-|TRBV11-2|many
CASSPTRSEQYF
TGTGCCAGCAGCCCAACTAGATCCGAGCAGTACTTC
>12|TRBJ2-7|TRBD1|TRBV9|-
CASSPTGGEQYF
TGTGCCAGCAGCCCGACAGGGGGCGAGCAGTACTTC
>14|TRBJ2-2|-|TRBV19|many
CASSIYEATGELFF
TGTGCCAGTAGTATCTACGAGGCCACCGGGGAGCTGTTTTTT
>12|TRBJ1-1|-|TRBV28|-
CASSRRRGEAFF
TGTGCCAGCAGCCGCCGACGGGGCGAAGCTTTCTTT
>10|TRBJ1-3|-|TRBV27|many
CASSLSTIYF
TGTGCCAGCAGTTTGAGCACCATATATTTT
>13|TRBJ2-7|TRBD2|TRBV30|-
CAWRSSGSSEQYF
TGTGCCTGGAGATCTAGCGGGAGCAGCGAGCAGTACTTC
>13|TRBJ2-1|-|TRBV11-3|-
CASSLDPQREQFF
TGTGCCAGCAGCTTAGATCCCCAGAGAGAGCAGTTCTTC
>15|TRBJ2-7|TRBD1|TRBV20-1|-
CSARVRGQIGWEQYF
TGCAGTGCTAGAGTCCGGGGACAGATCGGCTGGGAGCAGTACTTC
>16|TRBJ1-3|TRBD1|TRBV11-2|many
CASSGQTGEAGNTIYF
TGTGCCAGCAGCGGCCAGACAGGGGAAGCTGGAAACACCATATATTTT
>16|TRBJ1-4|TRBD1|TRBV20-1|many
CSARDWDRVYGEKLFF
TGCAGTGCTAGAGATTGGGACAGGGTCTATGGTGAAAAACTGTTTTTT
>14|TRBJ1-1|-|TRBV3-1|-
CASSPGSLNTEAFF
TGTGCCAGCAGCCCGGGGAGCCTGAACACTGAAGCTTTCTTT